Listed below are T cell receptor beta chains from one sample, sequenced in a study of OX40 agonist ivuxolimab in advanced cancers. Using immunoSEQ multiplex PCR, the repertoire was profiled, and TCRdb retains in-frame clones only, with some absent. In the table there are about 90,000 clones, 70% to 90% of which are singletons. Sample: CD4+ or CD8+ T cells sorted from blood, taken in a trial of the OX40 agonist ivuxolimab. The source is an adult with an advanced solid tumor such as melanoma, head and neck, liver or kidney cancer. The CDR3 runs from the conserved cysteine through the conserved F or W. The order of the fields is CDR3 length, D gene, clone size, J gene, V gene, CDR3 DNA, CDR3 protein. A D gene is named only where the DNA matches it firmly. Where a row states a size, it is once, few, many or the class of an expanded clone; other rows omit it.

12 . . TRBJ1-2 TRBV10-3 TGTGCCTCCCAAGGTTTGGGATCTGGCTACACCTTC CASQGLGSGYTF
13 . once TRBJ1-2 TRBV30 TGTGCCTCACCCAAGGGCCTGGGACATGGCTACACCTTC CASPKGLGHGYTF
15 . . TRBJ1-1 TRBV7-2 TGTGCCAGCAGCTTAGAAGGTTGGGGTTCGGCTGAAGCTTTCTTT CASSLEGWGSAEAFF
15 TRBD1 . TRBJ1-2 TRBV5-5 TGTGCCAGCAGCTTGCTGGGACAGGGGAGCTATGGCTACACCTTC CASSLLGQGSYGYTF
17 TRBD1 once TRBJ1-3 TRBV10-3 TGTGCCATCAGTGCAGCCGGGACAGAAAACTCTGGAAACACCATATATTTT CAISAAGTENSGNTIYF
18 TRBD2 . TRBJ2-5 TRBV4-2 TGTGCCAGCAGCCAAGAGAAGACCTTAGCGGGAGTTGGAGAGACCCAGTACTTC CASSQEKTLAGVGETQYF
13 . . TRBJ1-5 TRBV2 TGTGCCAGCAGTGGACAGGGCAATCAGCCCCAGCATTTT CASSGQGNQPQHF
15 . . TRBJ1-1 TRBV5-4 TGTGCCAGCAGCTCCAGATCTTCAGGGGTAACTGAAGCTTTCTTT CASSSRSSGVTEAFF
15 TRBD2 . TRBJ2-3 TRBV2 TGTGCCAGCAGCCAAGCGGGAGAGGGCACAGATACGCAGTATTTT CASSQAGEGTDTQYF
12 . . TRBJ2-7 TRBV5-1 TGCGCCAGCAGCTTGACAGGGCGCGAGCAGTACTTC CASSLTGREQYF
15 TRBD2 . TRBJ2-7 TRBV4-2 TGTGCCAGCAGCCAAGGAGCGGGGGTAGGTCACGAGCAGTACTTC CASSQGAGVGHEQYF
16 TRBD1 . TRBJ2-7 TRBV6-5 TGTGCCAGCAGTTTATCCCCCGGGACAGGGGTCCACGAGCAGTACTTC CASSLSPGTGVHEQYF
13 TRBD1 . TRBJ1-6 TRBV7-9 TGTGCCAGCACACAGGGGTTTAATTCACCCCTCCACTTT CASTQGFNSPLHF